These T cell receptor beta chains were read from a single sample in a study of blood T cell repertoires in COVID-19. Some clones are missing from TCRdb's copy, which holds only in-frame ones; the method was immunoSEQ multiplex PCR. This table holds about 400,000 clones, around 87% found once. The specimen was PBMCs or T cells enriched from blood (not recorded which). The source of these receptors is a woman aged 30 to 39 with acute COVID-19. The CDR3 runs from the conserved cysteine through the conserved F or W. D genes are given only for firm matches. Clone size is given for some rows only: seen once, a few or many times, or a class if the clone is expanded.

CDR3: CASSIELGYEQYF
DNA: TGTGCCAGTAGTATAGAACTTGGCTACGAGCAGTACTTC
J: TRBJ2-7
D: -
V: TRBV19
size: -

CDR3: CASSPTGSNSPLHF
DNA: TGTGCCAGCTCACCGACAGGGTCTAATTCACCCCTCCACTTT
J: TRBJ1-6
D: TRBD1
V: TRBV18
size: once

CDR3: CASSRQGLGGYTF
DNA: TGTGCCAGTTCTCGACAGGGCCTGGGTGGCTACACCTTC
J: TRBJ1-2
D: TRBD1
V: TRBV19
size: few

CDR3: CASSLGNFGGLTSPLHF
DNA: TGTGCCAGCAGCTTAGGGAATTTCGGGGGGCTTACTTCACCCCTCCACTTT
J: TRBJ1-6
D: -
V: TRBV7-2
size: -

CDR3: CATSHTDTQYF
DNA: TGTGCCACCAGTCACACAGATACGCAGTATTTT
J: TRBJ2-3
D: -
V: TRBV24-1
size: -

CDR3: CATSTRSTGELFF
DNA: TGTGCCACCTCGACTAGATCCACCGGGGAGCTGTTTTTT
J: TRBJ2-2
D: -
V: TRBV2
size: -

CDR3: CASSYGRNQPQHF
DNA: TGTGCCAGCAGTTATGGCAGGAATCAGCCCCAGCATTTT
J: TRBJ1-5
D: -
V: TRBV6-5
size: once

CDR3: CASTRPDRVLLEQYF
DNA: TGTGCCAGCACCCGCCCCGACAGGGTACTTCTCGAGCAGTACTTC
J: TRBJ2-7
D: TRBD1
V: TRBV2
size: -

CDR3: CASSLAPPRAGGETQYF
DNA: TGCGCCAGCAGCTTGGCCCCACCCCGGGCAGGGGGCGAGACCCAGTACTTC
J: TRBJ2-5
D: TRBD1
V: TRBV5-1
size: -

CDR3: CASSPRDRGANEQFF
DNA: TGTGCCAGCTCACCGAGGGACAGGGGGGCCAATGAGCAGTTCTTC
J: TRBJ2-1
D: TRBD1
V: TRBV18
size: -

CDR3: CASSEERHTGELFF
DNA: TGTGCCAGCAGCGAGGAGCGGCACACCGGGGAGCTGTTTTTT
J: TRBJ2-2
D: -
V: TRBV7-3
size: -

CDR3: CASSQDPAGDYGYTF
DNA: TGTGCCAGCAGCCAAGATCCCGCAGGGGACTATGGCTACACCTTC
J: TRBJ1-2
D: -
V: TRBV3-1/TRBV3-2
size: few

CDR3: CASSLAGGLREKLFF
DNA: TGTGCCAGCAGCTTAGCGGGGGGGTTGAGGGAAAAACTGTTTTTT
J: TRBJ1-4
D: -
V: TRBV7-2
size: -

CDR3: CASGSGSGYTF
DNA: TGTGCCAGCGGAAGCGGTAGTGGCTACACCTTC
J: TRBJ1-2
D: -
V: TRBV6-5
size: -

CDR3: CASTPGGRRQPQHF
DNA: TGTGCCAGTACCCCCGGGGGGAGGCGTCAGCCCCAGCATTTT
J: TRBJ1-5
D: -
V: TRBV19
size: -

CDR3: CASSQLGGSTLWNGYTF
DNA: TGCGCCAGCAGCCAATTGGGAGGGAGCACTCTCTGGAATGGCTACACCTTC
J: TRBJ1-2
D: -
V: TRBV4-3
size: -

CDR3: CAGTYGTGGSQYF
DNA: TGTGCCGGGACTTACGGGACAGGGGGCTCGCAGTACTTC
J: TRBJ2-7
D: TRBD1
V: TRBV6-5
size: -

CDR3: CASSQVGGYNSPLHF
DNA: TGCGCCAGCAGCCAAGTCGGGGGCTATAATTCACCCCTCCACTTT
J: TRBJ1-6
D: -
V: TRBV4-1
size: -

CDR3: CASSEIRGRPPEAFF
DNA: TGTGCCAGCAGTGAGATCAGGGGGAGACCCCCTGAAGCTTTCTTT
J: TRBJ1-1
D: TRBD1
V: TRBV6-1
size: -

CDR3: CASSHLGQGSGTGELFF
DNA: TGTGCCAGCAGTCACTTGGGACAGGGTTCGGGCACCGGGGAGCTGTTTTTT
J: TRBJ2-2
D: TRBD1
V: TRBV27
size: once

CDR3: CASSFGAANEQFF
DNA: TGTGCCAGCAGCTTTGGGGCGGCCAATGAGCAGTTCTTC
J: TRBJ2-1
D: -
V: TRBV7-8
size: -

CDR3: CASSEWQEGPIQETQYF
DNA: TGTGCCAGCAGTGAATGGCAGGAGGGACCAATCCAAGAGACCCAGTACTTC
J: TRBJ2-5
D: -
V: TRBV25-1
size: -

CDR3: CASGKDRNQETQYF
DNA: TGTGCCAGCGGCAAAGACAGAAACCAAGAGACCCAGTACTTC
J: TRBJ2-5
D: -
V: TRBV7-2
size: -

CDR3: CASSGWWEGTYEQYF
DNA: TGTGCCAGCAGCGGTTGGTGGGAGGGGACCTACGAGCAGTACTTC
J: TRBJ2-7
D: -
V: TRBV21-1
size: -

CDR3: CAIRTGGTDTQYF
DNA: TGTGCCATCCGGACAGGGGGGACAGATACGCAGTATTTT
J: TRBJ2-3
D: TRBD1
V: TRBV10-3
size: -

CDR3: CAMRGQVDSPLHF
DNA: TGTGCCATGCGGGGACAGGTGGATTCACCCCTCCACTTT
J: TRBJ1-6
D: TRBD1
V: TRBV10-3
size: -

CDR3: CATSDARGLTTGELFF
DNA: TGTGCCACCAGTGATGCCCGAGGATTAACTACCGGGGAGCTGTTTTTT
J: TRBJ2-2
D: -
V: TRBV24-1
size: -

CDR3: CASSLVGAQTDTQYF
DNA: TGTGCCAGCAGCTTAGTAGGGGCCCAGACGGATACGCAGTATTTT
J: TRBJ2-3
D: -
V: TRBV7-9
size: -

CDR3: CASSPARGRTDTQYF
DNA: TGTGCCAGCAGCCCCGCCAGGGGGCGGACAGATACGCAGTATTTT
J: TRBJ2-3
D: TRBD1
V: TRBV11-1
size: -

CDR3: CASSPLRLAGYNEQFF
DNA: TGTGCCAGCAGCCCCCTAAGACTAGCGGGGTACAATGAGCAGTTCTTC
J: TRBJ2-1
D: TRBD2
V: TRBV27
size: once

CDR3: CASSSGGGLTNEKLFF
DNA: TGTGCCAGCAGTTCCGGGGGGGGATTGACTAATGAAAAACTGTTTTTT
J: TRBJ1-4
D: -
V: TRBV6-5
size: -

CDR3: CASSQGLADYNEQFF
DNA: TGTGCCAGCTCACAGGGACTAGCGGACTACAATGAGCAGTTCTTC
J: TRBJ2-1
D: TRBD2
V: TRBV18
size: -

CDR3: CSVDTLASGQETQYF
DNA: TGCAGCGTGGATACCCTGGCTAGCGGCCAAGAGACCCAGTACTTC
J: TRBJ2-5
D: TRBD2
V: TRBV29-1
size: -

CDR3: CASSRTPSSYNSPLHF
DNA: TGTGCCAGCAGTCGGACACCCAGCTCCTATAATTCACCCCTCCACTTT
J: TRBJ1-6
D: -
V: TRBV6-4
size: -

CDR3: CSVEAGGIGEKLFF
DNA: TGCAGCGTTGAAGCCGGGGGGATAGGTGAAAAACTGTTTTTT
J: TRBJ1-4
D: -
V: TRBV29-1
size: -

CDR3: CATSRDRSETQYF
DNA: TGTGCCACCAGCAGAGATCGGTCAGAGACCCAGTACTTC
J: TRBJ2-5
D: -
V: TRBV15
size: -

CDR3: CSVAGSDRASTDTQYF
DNA: TGCAGCGTTGCTGGCTCGGACAGGGCGAGCACAGATACGCAGTATTTT
J: TRBJ2-3
D: TRBD1
V: TRBV29-1
size: -

CDR3: CAWSVAQGGYTF
DNA: TGTGCCTGGAGTGTGGCCCAGGGAGGCTACACCTTC
J: TRBJ1-2
D: -
V: TRBV30
size: -

CDR3: CSTWTGWNVAFF
DNA: TGCAGCACCTGGACAGGCTGGAACGTGGCTTTCTTT
J: TRBJ1-1
D: TRBD1
V: TRBV29-1
size: -

CDR3: CASSRSRGGASYNEQFF
DNA: TGTGCCAGCAGCCGATCCCGGGGGGGGGCATCCTACAATGAGCAGTTCTTC
J: TRBJ2-1
D: TRBD2
V: TRBV9
size: -

CDR3: CASSLGQGSYEQYF
DNA: TGTGCCAGCAGTCTAGGACAGGGCTCCTACGAGCAGTACTTC
J: TRBJ2-7
D: TRBD1
V: TRBV25-1
size: -